The sequence of this TCR beta chain was determined in a study of shared T cell receptors in the human thymus. This CDR3 has 15 residues. CDR1 is LNHDA, CDR2 SQIVND, per germline (reference sequence). V shed 7 bases and J 7 bases; nucleotides not matched to a gene: 13. Produced via immunoSEQ multiplex PCR; TCRdb's table is partial and in-frame only. The sample has 500,000 to 750,000 clones, roughly 90% seen once; the top ten hold about 0.01%. Another study also made use of these data, one on human thymus T cells. That source reports: Corrective surgery for congenital heart defects was being performed on the healthy Finnish infants who were the donors. Corrective heart surgery yielded resections, and these provided the thymus tissue. Use of V and J genes seemed skewed within the thymic and blood repertoires. Thymic TCR repertoires of unrelated people reportedly overlapped highly.

Sequenced material: thymocytes. The receptor was derived from a boy younger than two with a congenital heart defect. The chain is built from TRBV19 and TRBJ2-1; 7 nucleotides match TRBD2. The CDR3 sequence: CASTASGTLKNEQFF. As DNA, the CDR3 is TGTGCCAGTACTGCGAGCGGGACTCTCAAAAATGAGCAGTTCTTC.